These T cell receptor beta chains were read from a single sample in a study of cytomegalovirus exposure and HLA in healthy donors. Data came from immunoSEQ multiplex PCR; TCRdb stores just in-frame clones and leaves some out. Here the sample spans about 88,000 clones, 75% to 90% being singletons. The sample consisted of PBMCs. Every receptor here comes from a man between 18 and 35 years old in good health and CMV-seronegative. Both conserved end residues are part of each CDR3. Each record gives: J gene, D gene, clone size, V gene, CDR3 protein, CDR3 DNA. D genes are given only for firm matches. Clone size is stated in some rows and not others, as once, few, many or a class when expanded.

j_call: TRBJ2-1
d_call: TRBD1
clone_size: few
v_call: TRBV7-9
cdr3_aa: CASSLGQGDYNEQFF
cdr3_nt: TGTGCCAGCAGCTTAGGACAGGGCGACTACAATGAGCAGTTCTTC

j_call: TRBJ1-5
d_call: NA
clone_size: NA
v_call: TRBV19
cdr3_aa: CASSLQGPRGYQPQHF
cdr3_nt: TGTGCCAGTAGTTTGCAGGGCCCAAGGGGATACCAGCCCCAGCATTTT

j_call: TRBJ2-7
d_call: NA
clone_size: NA
v_call: TRBV7-2
cdr3_aa: CASSFTGSISYEQYF
cdr3_nt: TGTGCCAGCAGCTTTACGGGATCAATCTCCTACGAGCAGTACTTC

j_call: TRBJ1-2
d_call: NA
clone_size: NA
v_call: TRBV25-1
cdr3_aa: CASSPGYGYTF
cdr3_nt: TGTGCCAGCAGTCCAGGGTATGGCTACACCTTC

j_call: TRBJ1-5
d_call: TRBD1
clone_size: NA
v_call: TRBV7-2
cdr3_aa: CASSENDRVGNQPQHF
cdr3_nt: TGTGCCAGCAGCGAAAACGACAGGGTTGGGAATCAGCCCCAGCATTTT

j_call: TRBJ1-6
d_call: NA
clone_size: NA
v_call: TRBV9
cdr3_aa: CASSVGQYNSPLHF
cdr3_nt: TGTGCCAGCAGCGTAGGACAGTATAATTCACCCCTCCACTTT

j_call: TRBJ1-1
d_call: NA
clone_size: NA
v_call: TRBV30
cdr3_aa: CAYVRPPGGERREAFF
cdr3_nt: TGTGCCTACGTACGTCCCCCGGGGGGGGAACGGCGTGAAGCTTTCTTT

j_call: TRBJ2-7
d_call: NA
clone_size: NA
v_call: TRBV18
cdr3_aa: CASSLGHSEQYF
cdr3_nt: TGTGCCAGCTCCCTGGGGCATTCCGAGCAGTACTTC

j_call: TRBJ2-3
d_call: NA
clone_size: NA
v_call: TRBV21-1
cdr3_aa: CASVTLGRGLARDTQYF
cdr3_nt: TGTGCCAGCGTTACCCTGGGCAGGGGGCTAGCGAGGGATACGCAGTATTTT

j_call: TRBJ2-6
d_call: TRBD1
clone_size: NA
v_call: TRBV19
cdr3_aa: CASTRGTGTAGANVLTF
cdr3_nt: TGTGCCAGTACCCGGGGGACAGGAACGGCCGGGGCCAACGTCCTGACTTTC

j_call: TRBJ2-2
d_call: TRBD2
clone_size: NA
v_call: TRBV27
cdr3_aa: CASSLLGTSNTGELFF
cdr3_nt: TGTGCCAGCAGTTTACTCGGGACTAGTAACACCGGGGAGCTGTTTTTT

j_call: TRBJ2-5
d_call: TRBD1
clone_size: NA
v_call: TRBV5-4
cdr3_aa: CASSPLGQARAQETQYF
cdr3_nt: TGTGCCAGCAGCCCCCTGGGACAGGCGAGGGCCCAAGAGACCCAGTACTTC

j_call: TRBJ2-1
d_call: TRBD2
clone_size: few
v_call: TRBV27
cdr3_aa: CASRKSLADGNEQFF
cdr3_nt: TGTGCCAGCAGGAAATCTCTAGCGGACGGAAATGAGCAGTTCTTC

j_call: TRBJ2-1
d_call: NA
clone_size: NA
v_call: TRBV7-8
cdr3_aa: CASSRGPVLLDNNEQFF
cdr3_nt: TGTGCCAGCAGCAGGGGCCCCGTCCTCCTAGACAATAATGAGCAGTTCTTC

j_call: TRBJ2-1
d_call: TRBD2
clone_size: NA
v_call: TRBV6-5
cdr3_aa: CASSWLAGNEQFF
cdr3_nt: TGTGCCAGCAGTTGGCTAGCGGGAAATGAGCAGTTCTTC

j_call: TRBJ2-2
d_call: TRBD2
clone_size: NA
v_call: TRBV7-2
cdr3_aa: CASHLRSGRAGNTGELFF
cdr3_nt: TGTGCCAGTCACCTCCGCAGCGGGAGGGCCGGGAACACCGGGGAGCTGTTTTTT

j_call: TRBJ2-3
d_call: NA
clone_size: NA
v_call: TRBV19
cdr3_aa: CASSDRTTDTQYF
cdr3_nt: TGTGCCAGTAGTGACAGAACCACAGATACGCAGTATTTT

j_call: TRBJ1-1
d_call: NA
clone_size: NA
v_call: TRBV2
cdr3_aa: CASRADRAANTEAFF
cdr3_nt: TGTGCCAGCAGAGCGGACAGAGCGGCGAACACTGAAGCTTTCTTT

j_call: TRBJ2-3
d_call: NA
clone_size: NA
v_call: TRBV7-2
cdr3_aa: CASSLKAGPDTQYF
cdr3_nt: TGTGCCAGCAGCTTGAAGGCGGGACCAGATACGCAGTATTTT

j_call: TRBJ2-3
d_call: NA
clone_size: NA
v_call: TRBV5-1
cdr3_aa: CASSLFPGSTDTQYF
cdr3_nt: TGCGCCAGCAGCTTATTTCCAGGGAGCACAGATACGCAGTATTTT

j_call: TRBJ1-1
d_call: NA
clone_size: once
v_call: TRBV28
cdr3_aa: CASEQVNTEAFF
cdr3_nt: TGTGCCAGCGAACAAGTTAACACTGAAGCTTTCTTT

j_call: TRBJ1-5
d_call: TRBD1
clone_size: NA
v_call: TRBV7-2
cdr3_aa: CASSLVQGINQPQHF
cdr3_nt: TGTGCCAGCAGCTTAGTACAGGGGATTAATCAGCCCCAGCATTTT

j_call: TRBJ2-7
d_call: TRBD2
clone_size: NA
v_call: TRBV4-1
cdr3_aa: CASSQDFGGRAYEQYF
cdr3_nt: TGCGCCAGCAGCCAAGATTTCGGCGGGAGGGCCTACGAGCAGTACTTC

j_call: TRBJ1-5
d_call: NA
clone_size: NA
v_call: TRBV19
cdr3_aa: CASSGLGGNQPQHF
cdr3_nt: TGTGCCAGTAGTGGTCTGGGCGGCAATCAGCCCCAGCATTTT

j_call: TRBJ2-2
d_call: NA
clone_size: NA
v_call: TRBV11-3
cdr3_aa: CASSLVRDTGELFF
cdr3_nt: TGTGCCAGCAGCTTGGTCCGGGACACCGGGGAGCTGTTTTTT

j_call: TRBJ2-1
d_call: NA
clone_size: NA
v_call: TRBV14
cdr3_aa: CASSQAPWAEQFF
cdr3_nt: TGTGCCAGCAGCCAAGCCCCATGGGCTGAGCAGTTCTTC

j_call: TRBJ2-7
d_call: NA
clone_size: NA
v_call: TRBV6-5
cdr3_aa: CASSRAGGVDEQYF
cdr3_nt: TGTGCCAGCAGCCGCGCCGGGGGAGTCGACGAGCAGTACTTC

j_call: TRBJ2-1
d_call: TRBD2
clone_size: NA
v_call: TRBV5-8
cdr3_aa: CASSFHGRPSYNEQFF
cdr3_nt: TGTGCCAGCAGCTTTCACGGGAGGCCTTCCTACAATGAGCAGTTCTTC

j_call: TRBJ2-1
d_call: TRBD2
clone_size: NA
v_call: TRBV9
cdr3_aa: CASSRTSGGYNEQFF
cdr3_nt: TGTGCCAGCAGTCGAACTAGCGGGGGCTACAATGAGCAGTTCTTC

j_call: TRBJ2-7
d_call: TRBD1
clone_size: NA
v_call: TRBV6-5
cdr3_aa: CASSYPGQGAMGEQYF
cdr3_nt: TGTGCCAGCAGTTACCCGGGACAGGGGGCCATGGGCGAGCAGTACTTC

j_call: TRBJ1-1
d_call: NA
clone_size: NA
v_call: TRBV19
cdr3_aa: CASSIDGSWLNTEAFF
cdr3_nt: TGTGCCAGTAGTATAGACGGGAGCTGGTTGAACACTGAAGCTTTCTTT

j_call: TRBJ1-1
d_call: NA
clone_size: NA
v_call: TRBV25-1
cdr3_aa: CASSATGTPEAFF
cdr3_nt: TGTGCCAGCAGTGCTACAGGGACCCCTGAAGCTTTCTTT

j_call: TRBJ2-2
d_call: TRBD2
clone_size: NA
v_call: TRBV11-2
cdr3_aa: CASSLVFGGGGELFF
cdr3_nt: TGTGCCAGCAGCTTGGTTTTTGGGGGGGGCGGGGAGCTGTTTTTT

j_call: TRBJ2-7
d_call: NA
clone_size: NA
v_call: TRBV7-8
cdr3_aa: CASGEFKLGLYWF
cdr3_nt: TGTGCCAGCGGGGAGTTCAAGTTGGGCCTTTATTGGTTC

j_call: TRBJ1-2
d_call: NA
clone_size: once
v_call: TRBV14
cdr3_aa: CASSYSSIVGYTF
cdr3_nt: TGTGCCAGCAGCTACTCAAGCATTGTTGGCTACACCTTC

j_call: TRBJ2-7
d_call: TRBD1
clone_size: NA
v_call: TRBV29-1
cdr3_aa: CSVRRGQGYEQYF
cdr3_nt: TGCAGCGTTCGGAGAGGACAGGGCTACGAGCAGTACTTC

j_call: TRBJ1-2
d_call: TRBD1
clone_size: NA
v_call: TRBV27
cdr3_aa: CASSHGTGSYGYTF
cdr3_nt: TGTGCCAGCAGCCACGGGACAGGGAGCTATGGCTACACCTTC

j_call: TRBJ1-6
d_call: NA
clone_size: NA
v_call: TRBV6-1
cdr3_aa: CASREFNNSPLHF
cdr3_nt: TGTGCCAGCAGGGAGTTTAATAATTCACCCCTCCACTTT

j_call: TRBJ2-1
d_call: TRBD1
clone_size: NA
v_call: TRBV7-9
cdr3_aa: CASSPNRGLSYNEQFF
cdr3_nt: TGTGCCAGCAGTCCAAACAGGGGGTTGTCCTACAATGAGCAGTTCTTC

j_call: TRBJ2-7
d_call: NA
clone_size: once
v_call: TRBV5-4
cdr3_aa: CASSITGSTYEQYF
cdr3_nt: TGTGCCAGCAGCATAACCGGGAGCACCTACGAGCAGTACTTC

j_call: TRBJ2-4
d_call: NA
clone_size: NA
v_call: TRBV11-2
cdr3_aa: CASSAGPGHGVGNIQYF
cdr3_nt: TGTGCCAGCAGCGCTGGGCCGGGTCACGGGGTAGGAAACATTCAGTACTTC

j_call: TRBJ1-2
d_call: TRBD1
clone_size: NA
v_call: TRBV7-2
cdr3_aa: CASSLVSRDRSYGYTF
cdr3_nt: TGTGCCAGCAGCTTAGTCTCCCGGGACAGGTCTTATGGCTACACCTTC

j_call: TRBJ1-1
d_call: NA
clone_size: NA
v_call: TRBV7-9
cdr3_aa: CASSLGGGAAFF
cdr3_nt: TGTGCCAGCAGCTTAGGAGGGGGAGCGGCTTTCTTT

j_call: TRBJ1-6
d_call: NA
clone_size: NA
v_call: TRBV4-1
cdr3_aa: CASSHRPGENSYNSPLHF
cdr3_nt: TGCGCCAGCAGCCATCGCCCAGGGGAAAACTCCTATAATTCACCCCTCCACTTT

j_call: TRBJ1-5
d_call: NA
clone_size: NA
v_call: TRBV6-5
cdr3_aa: CATRGGLGQPQHF
cdr3_nt: TGTGCCACCCGGGGAGGGCTTGGTCAGCCCCAGCATTTT

j_call: TRBJ2-7
d_call: NA
clone_size: NA
v_call: TRBV7-7
cdr3_aa: CASSLDSVSEQYF
cdr3_nt: TGTGCTAGCAGCTTAGATAGCGTATCCGAGCAGTACTTC

j_call: TRBJ2-1
d_call: NA
clone_size: NA
v_call: TRBV7-2
cdr3_aa: CASSLVLGGSYNEQFF
cdr3_nt: TGTGCCAGCAGCTTAGTTCTGGGGGGCTCCTACAATGAGCAGTTCTTC

j_call: TRBJ2-2
d_call: TRBD2
clone_size: NA
v_call: TRBV18
cdr3_aa: CASSLKREDTGELFF
cdr3_nt: TGTGCCAGCTCACTGAAGCGGGAGGACACCGGGGAGCTGTTTTTT

j_call: TRBJ1-1
d_call: NA
clone_size: NA
v_call: TRBV2
cdr3_aa: CASSRNRDPVKAFF
cdr3_nt: TGTGCCAGCAGTCGCAACAGGGATCCCGTCAAGGCTTTCTTT